These 30 T cell receptor beta chains were sequenced from one sample in a study of CD8 T cells in ankylosing spondylitis. Study conclusions and caveats: Seemingly characteristic of ankylosing spondylitis blood was a TCR beta motif consisting of about 8 highly homologous variants.

TCRdb analysed the 5' RACE reads with MiXCR anew, one entry per CDR3 protein. The sample shows about 500,000 distinct CDR3 sequences, under 5.5% of them seen only once. Their specific antigens are unknown. Sequenced sample: blood, either unsorted or a sorted T cell fraction (not recorded which). These receptors were taken from a male donor with ankylosing spondylitis.

Many counts were recorded for this clonotype. J is TRBJ2-2 and V is TRBV5-1; 12 nucleotides agree with TRBD2. Germline lookup yields CDR1 SGHRS and CDR2 YFSETQ. Trimming removed 4 bases from V and 4 bases from J; junction bases left unmatched: 5. This CDR3 region has 16 residues. The CDR3 sequence: CASSPGLAGITGELFF. The DNA for the CDR3 is TGCGCCAGCAGCCCCGGACTAGCGGGAATCACCGGGGAGCTGTTTTTT.

This chain links TRBV29-1 with TRBJ2-1; D is perhaps TRBD1 (6 bases). CDR3 size: 12 residues. Trimming removed 7 bases from V and 7 bases from J, with 14 bases in between. Germline V lookup: CDR1 SQVTM, CDR2 ANQGSEA. The CDR3 is CSATGFRNEQFF. The CDR3 nucleotides read TGCAGCGCGACAGGCTTTAGGAATGAGCAGTTCTTC.

This clonotype showed up many times. The chain uses TRBV20-1 and TRBJ2-7; D is possibly TRBD1 (6 bases). V lost 5 bases and J 2 bases, leaving 16 bases between the germline ends. CDR1 DFQATT and CDR2 SNEGSKA come from the germline V gene (reference sequence). The CDR3 consists of 14 residues. CDR3 bases: TGCAGTGCTCCACTCTGGCAGGGGACCTACGAGCAGTACTTC. It is translated as CSAPLWQGTYEQYF.

This clonotype has at least ten counts. The J gene is TRBJ1-2, the V gene TRBV25-1, with D unresolved. Deletions cut 8 bases from V and 8 bases from J, with 9 bases between. CDR3 size: 10 residues. CDR1 MGHDK and CDR2 SYGVNS come from the germline V gene. CDR3 nucleotide sequence: TGTGCCAGCGAGTTCGAAGGCTACACCTTC. This gives the protein CASEFEGYTF.

This clonotype came up many times. The rearrangement links TRBV5-1 to TRBJ2-1; D is ambiguous. The CDR3 totals 16 residues. The V end was cut by 0 bases, the J end by 4 bases, with 14 bases between. Germline V gene lookup returns CDR1 SGHRS and CDR2 YFSETQ. The CDR3 sequence is CASSLARDSSYNEQFF. CDR3 nucleotides: TGCGCCAGCAGCTTGGCGCGAGACTCCTCTTACAATGAGCAGTTCTTC.

This clonotype appeared many times. The rearrangement uses TRBV11-1 and TRBJ2-3; D might be TRBD1 (6 bases). Trimming shortened V by 2 bases and J by 11 bases, and 11 bases separated the two germline ends. Germline values: CDR1 SGHAT, CDR2 FQDESV (reference sequence). The CDR3 contains 12 residues. The CDR3 sequence: CASSLTGFGQYF. The CDR3 region has the DNA TGTGCCAGCAGCTTAACAGGGTTTGGGCAGTATTTT.

This clonotype was counted ten times or more. V is TRBV6-5 and J is TRBJ2-1, with 9 bases that match TRBD2. CDR1 is MNHEY and CDR2 is SVGAGI in the germline V gene. The CDR3 has 15 amino acids. The V segment lost 4 bases and the J segment 5 bases; nucleotides outside the gene matches: 6. The CDR3 region is CASSFAGGPDNEQFF. Written as DNA, the CDR3 is TGTGCCAGCAGTTTCGCGGGGGGGCCAGACAATGAGCAGTTCTTC.

This clonotype was recorded many times. This chain connects TRBV18 to TRBJ2-7, with 12 bases fitting TRBD2. The trim removed 9 bases at V and 4 bases at J, leaving 4 bases unmatched. The CDR3 length is 13 residues. Germline loops: CDR1 KGHSH, CDR2 LQKENI. CDR3 nucleotide sequence: TGTGCCAGTGCGACTAGCGGGGGTTACGAGCAGTACTTC. This translates into CASATSGGYEQYF.

This clonotype was picked up many times. The chain has TRBV9 and TRBJ1-2; D ambiguous. CDR3 length: 16 residues. Per the germline V gene, CDR1 is SGDLS and CDR2 is YYNGEE. Trimming took 0 bases from V and 7 from J, leaving 19 bases between them. The CDR3 sequence: CASSVASGLRTGGYTF. The CDR3 region has the DNA TGTGCCAGCAGCGTAGCTTCAGGCCTTCGAACGGGTGGCTACACCTTC.

This clonotype was recorded many times. This rearrangement joins TRBV5-1 to TRBJ1-2; unclear D gene. Deletions cut 0 bases from V and 6 bases from J, with 6 bases between. CDR1 is SGHRS, CDR2 YFSETQ, per germline. There are 12 residues in the CDR3. The CDR3 sequence: CASSLDADGYTF. CDR3 DNA sequence: TGCGCCAGCAGCTTGGATGCGGATGGCTACACCTTC. The full variable domain, rest sourced from reference TRBV5-1 and TRBJ1-2, is KAGVTQTPRYLIKTRGQQVTLSCSPISGHRSVSWYQQTPGQGLQFLFEYFSETQRNKGNFPGRFSGRQFSNSRSEMNVSTLELGDSALYLCASSLDADGYTFGSGTRLTVV.

Ten or more counts support this clonotype. The chain couples TRBV4-1 to TRBJ2-2, with a possible D match to TRBD1 (5 bases). Germline assignment: CDR1 MGHRA and CDR2 YSYEKL. V shed 2 bases and J shed 3 bases, with 10 bases lying between them. CDR3 length: 15 amino acids. CDR3 bases: TGCGCCAGCAGCCAACTTGCCAGGGACACCGGGGAGCTGTTTTTT. This translates into CASSQLARDTGELFF.

This clonotype was picked up a small number of times. The DNA for the CDR3 is TGTGCCAGCAGCTATGATGCGGGGGCCCCCCGCGCTGAAGCTTTCTTT. The encoded protein is CASSYDAGAPRAEAFF. The V call is TRBV7-9, the J call TRBJ1-1, with D possibly matching TRBD1 (6 bases). CDR3 length: 16 residues. In germline, CDR1 is SEHNR, CDR2 FQNEAQ (reference sequence). The V end was cut by 4 bases, the J end by 6 bases, with 21 bases between.

This clonotype was counted many times. The gene calls are TRBV20-1 and TRBJ1-1, with D hard to call. Between the trimmed V and J ends, which lost 6 bases and 1 base, there was a span of 12 bases. The CDR3 runs 13 residues. The germline V gene encodes CDR1 DFQATT and CDR2 SNEGSKA (reference sequence). In nucleotides, the CDR3 is TGCAGTGCCACCCCCGAGGAGAACACTGAAGCTTTCTTT. This gives the protein CSATPEENTEAFF.

CDR3 nucleotides: TGTGCCAGCAGCTTCATCCCCGACGCTAGTCCTTTCACGGAGACCCAGTACTTC. Translation gives CASSFIPDASPFTETQYF. This chain connects TRBV11-2 to TRBJ2-5; D not certain. Germline CDR1 SGHAT, CDR2 FQNNGV. With 3 bases removed from V and 5 bases from J, the gap between germline ends came to 25 bases. The CDR3 extends over 18 amino acids.

This clonotype was counted many times. The genes are TRBV6-1 and TRBJ2-1, with a weak D call TRBD2 (5 bases). Germline CDR1 reads MNHNS; CDR2 reads SASEGT. V was trimmed by 8 bases and J by 7 bases, leaving 27 bases between them. This CDR3 contains 17 residues. The CDR3: CASGGLSWTLKGNEQFF. The CDR3 DNA reads as TGTGCCAGCGGAGGTCTTAGTTGGACTCTTAAGGGAAATGAGCAGTTCTTC.

This clonotype was seen ten or more times. The rearrangement joins TRBV29-1 to TRBJ2-1, with no clear D. Trimming left V 3 bases short and J 8 bases short, with 11 bases between. Germline assignment: CDR1 SQVTM and CDR2 ANQGSEA. The CDR3 contains 12 residues. The CDR3 nucleotides read TGCAGCGTTGAGGGCACTGGGGATGAGCAGTTCTTC. This gives the protein CSVEGTGDEQFF.

This clonotype was observed at least ten times. The rearrangement links TRBV5-1 to TRBJ1-2, with D possibly being TRBD1 (5 bases). CDR3 length: 14 residues. V gave up 3 bases and J gave up 1 base, with 10 bases separating them. Germline CDR1 is SGHRS and CDR2 is YFSETQ. The CDR3 coding sequence is TGCGCCAGCAGCTCGGGGGGTTTTAACTATGGCTACACCTTC. It codes for CASSSGGFNYGYTF.

This clonotype was seen at least ten times. The chain joins TRBV7-9 to TRBJ2-3; D possibly corresponds to TRBD1 (6 bases). V was pared by 2 bases and J by 2 bases, with 11 bases between. This CDR3 has 15 amino acids. Germline V CDR1 and CDR2: SEHNR, FQNEAQ (reference sequence). CDR3 in DNA: TGTGCCAGCAGCTTAAACAGGGAACCCACAGATACGCAGTATTTT. Amino acids: CASSLNREPTDTQYF.

This clonotype was seen a handful of times. The chain recombines TRBV5-1 with TRBJ2-3; the D gene could be TRBD1 or TRBD2 (5 bases each). Germline lookup yields CDR1 SGHRS and CDR2 YFSETQ. This CDR3 spans 16 amino acids. V lost 5 bases, J lost 4 bases, and 20 bases lay in between. The CDR3 DNA sequence: TGCGCCAGCAGGAAAGGGCCCTCCAGGGACGCAGATACGCAGTATTTT. This encodes CASRKGPSRDADTQYF.

There are many counts of this clonotype. The chain couples TRBV12-3 or TRBV12-4 to TRBJ1-5; the D is unclear. V dropped 4 bases and J dropped 0 bases, with 10 bases sitting between them. CDR3 length: 15 amino acids. This chain's CDR3 is CASSSAAYSNQPQHF. The CDR3 nucleotides read TGTGCCAGCAGTTCGGCAGCATATAGCAATCAGCCCCAGCATTTT.

This clonotype was seen at least ten times. This rearrangement joins TRBV27 to TRBJ2-7, with 8 nucleotides matching TRBD1. The V gene's germline CDR1 is MNHEY and CDR2 SMNVEV (reference sequence). Unmatched junction bases numbered 4, after V lost 3 bases and J lost 3 bases. This CDR3 has 14 amino acids. The CDR3 region is CASSFGTGDYEQYF. Here the CDR3 DNA reads TGTGCCAGCAGTTTTGGGACAGGAGACTACGAGCAGTACTTC.

This clonotype was counted many times. The rearrangement links TRBV28 to TRBJ2-7; possibly TRBD1 or TRBD2 for D (5 bases each). Germline V gene lookup returns CDR1 MDHEN and CDR2 SYDVKM. The CDR3 length is 13 residues. Trimming took off 4 bases at V and 6 bases at J, with 13 bases between the two ends. CDR3 protein: CASSSLQGPEQYF. The DNA for the CDR3 is TGTGCCAGCAGTTCACTTCAGGGACCCGAGCAGTACTTC.

In this sample, this clonotype turned up once. The CDR3 bases are TGCGCCAGCAGCCAGTCCGGGAACCAGGATTATGGCTACACCTTC. Protein: CASSQSGNQDYGYTF. The chain has TRBV5-1 and TRBJ1-2; D gene unclear. The germline V and J ends were trimmed by 4 bases and 5 bases, with 18 bases remaining between them. Germline V gives CDR1 SGHRS, CDR2 YFSETQ. This CDR3 is built from 15 residues.

As regards this clonotype: A much larger clone differs by one base, so this may be a read error. This chain joins TRBV20-1 and TRBJ2-2; 12 bases align to TRBD2. V was clipped by 6 bases and J by 8 bases; unmatched bases: 10. CDR1 DFQATT and CDR2 SNEGSKA come from the germline V gene (reference sequence). There are 15 residues in the CDR3. CDR3 residues: CSANGLAGSFGELFF. In nucleotides, the CDR3 is TGCAGTGCAAACGGACTAGCGGGATCATTTGGGGAGCTGTTTTTT.

There are many counts of this clonotype. The chain is built from TRBV30 and TRBJ2-1, with D tentatively TRBD1 or TRBD2 (5 bases each). V lost 4 bases and J lost 7, with 11 bases in between. Germline lookup yields CDR1 GTSNPN and CDR2 SVGIG (reference sequence). The CDR3 contains 12 residues. The CDR3 region has the DNA TGTGCCTGGAACATCGGGGCAAATGAGCAGTTCTTC. It encodes CAWNIGANEQFF.

This clonotype appeared many times. The V gene is TRBV3-1, the J gene TRBJ1-5; weak D call: TRBD1 (6 bases). Between the trimmed V and J ends, which lost 2 bases and 5 bases, there was a span of 10 bases. The CDR3 runs 14 residues. Germline-derived CDR1 and CDR2 are LGHDT and YNNKEL (reference sequence). DNA of the CDR3: TGTGCCAGCAGCCAACATGGGGGCGATCAGCCCCAGCATTTT. This sequence encodes CASSQHGGDQPQHF.

This clonotype was found many times. The chain joins TRBV28 to TRBJ1-2; 7 bases align to TRBD1. Germline loops: CDR1 MDHEN, CDR2 SYDVKM. The CDR3 spans 16 residues. V shed 3 bases, J shed 0 bases, and the junction held 7 bases outside the gene matches. The CDR3 region is CASSFRQGSPNYGYTF. CDR3 DNA: TGTGCCAGCAGTTTCCGACAGGGTAGCCCTAACTATGGCTACACCTTC.

This clonotype was seen ten or more times. The rearrangement joins TRBV9 to TRBJ2-5; D perhaps matches TRBD1 (5 bases). Trimming shortened V by 0 bases and J by 4 bases, and 10 bases separated the two germline ends. CDR1 and CDR2 from the germline V gene are SGDLS and YYNGEE. This CDR3 has 14 amino acids. CDR3 sequence reads: CASSVGGGAETQYF. DNA of the CDR3: TGTGCCAGCAGCGTAGGGGGCGGAGCAGAGACCCAGTACTTC.

The chain carries TRBV7-9 and TRBJ1-4; D ambiguous. Per germline, CDR1 SEHNR and CDR2 FQNEAQ (reference sequence). Deletions cut 0 bases from V and 0 bases from J, with 5 bases between. This CDR3 has 15 residues. The CDR3 region has the DNA TGTGCCAGCAGCTTAGCCGAAGCAACTAATGAAAAACTGTTTTTT. This codes for CASSLAEATNEKLFF.

There are many counts of this clonotype. The chain has TRBV20-1 and TRBJ2-1; 8 bases align to TRBD1. CDR1 and CDR2 (germline): DFQATT, SNEGSKA (reference sequence). CDR3 length: 14 amino acids. With V trimmed by 1 base and J by 5 bases, 4 bases remained unmatched. CDR3 region: CSARAGGGDNEQFF. In DNA form, the CDR3 reads TGCAGTGCTAGAGCAGGGGGCGGTGACAATGAGCAGTTCTTC.